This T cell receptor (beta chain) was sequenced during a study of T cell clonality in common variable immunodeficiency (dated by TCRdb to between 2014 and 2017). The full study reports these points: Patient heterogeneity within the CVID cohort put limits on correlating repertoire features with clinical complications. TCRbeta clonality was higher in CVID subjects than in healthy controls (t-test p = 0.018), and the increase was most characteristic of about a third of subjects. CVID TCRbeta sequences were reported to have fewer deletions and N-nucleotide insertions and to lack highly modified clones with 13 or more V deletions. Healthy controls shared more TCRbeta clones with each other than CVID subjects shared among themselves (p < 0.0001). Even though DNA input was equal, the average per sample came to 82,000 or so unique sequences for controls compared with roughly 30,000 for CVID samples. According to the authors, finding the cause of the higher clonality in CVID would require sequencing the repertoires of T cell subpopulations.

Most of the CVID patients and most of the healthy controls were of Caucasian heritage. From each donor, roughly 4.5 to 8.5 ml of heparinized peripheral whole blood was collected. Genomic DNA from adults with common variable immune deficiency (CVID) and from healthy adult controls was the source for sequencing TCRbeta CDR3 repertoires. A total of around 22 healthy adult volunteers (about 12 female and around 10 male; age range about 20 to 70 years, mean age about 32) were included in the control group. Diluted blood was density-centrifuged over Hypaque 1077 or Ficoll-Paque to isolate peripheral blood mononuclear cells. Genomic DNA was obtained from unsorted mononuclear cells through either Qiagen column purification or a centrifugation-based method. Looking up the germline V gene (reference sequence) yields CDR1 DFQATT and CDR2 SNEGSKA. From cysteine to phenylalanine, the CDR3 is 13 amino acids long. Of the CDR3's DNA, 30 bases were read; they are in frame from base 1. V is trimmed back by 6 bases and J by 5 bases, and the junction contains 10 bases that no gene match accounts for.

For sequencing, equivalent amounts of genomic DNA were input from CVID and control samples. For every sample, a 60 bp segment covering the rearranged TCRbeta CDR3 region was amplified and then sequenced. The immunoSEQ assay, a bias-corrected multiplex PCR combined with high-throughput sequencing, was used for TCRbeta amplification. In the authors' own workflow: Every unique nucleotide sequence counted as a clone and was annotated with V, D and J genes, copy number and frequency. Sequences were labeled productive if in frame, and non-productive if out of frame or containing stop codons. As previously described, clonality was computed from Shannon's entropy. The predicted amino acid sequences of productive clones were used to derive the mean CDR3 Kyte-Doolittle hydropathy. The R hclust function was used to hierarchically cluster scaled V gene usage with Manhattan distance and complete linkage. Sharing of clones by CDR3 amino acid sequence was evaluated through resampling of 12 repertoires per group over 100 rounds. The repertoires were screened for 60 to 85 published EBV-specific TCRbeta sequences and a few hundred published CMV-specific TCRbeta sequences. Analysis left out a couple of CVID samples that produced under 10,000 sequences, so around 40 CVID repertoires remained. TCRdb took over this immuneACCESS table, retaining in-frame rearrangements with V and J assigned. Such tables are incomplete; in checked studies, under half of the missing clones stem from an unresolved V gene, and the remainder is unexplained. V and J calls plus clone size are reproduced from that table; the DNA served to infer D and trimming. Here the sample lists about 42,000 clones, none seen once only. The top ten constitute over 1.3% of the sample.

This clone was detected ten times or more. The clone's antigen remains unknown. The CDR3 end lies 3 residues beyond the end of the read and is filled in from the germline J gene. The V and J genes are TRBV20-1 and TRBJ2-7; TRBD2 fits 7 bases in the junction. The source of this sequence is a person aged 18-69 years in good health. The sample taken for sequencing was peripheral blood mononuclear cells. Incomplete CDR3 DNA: TGCAGTGCCCCTGGGCGGGAGATCGACGAG. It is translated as CSAPGREIDE. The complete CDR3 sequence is CSAPGREIDEQYF.